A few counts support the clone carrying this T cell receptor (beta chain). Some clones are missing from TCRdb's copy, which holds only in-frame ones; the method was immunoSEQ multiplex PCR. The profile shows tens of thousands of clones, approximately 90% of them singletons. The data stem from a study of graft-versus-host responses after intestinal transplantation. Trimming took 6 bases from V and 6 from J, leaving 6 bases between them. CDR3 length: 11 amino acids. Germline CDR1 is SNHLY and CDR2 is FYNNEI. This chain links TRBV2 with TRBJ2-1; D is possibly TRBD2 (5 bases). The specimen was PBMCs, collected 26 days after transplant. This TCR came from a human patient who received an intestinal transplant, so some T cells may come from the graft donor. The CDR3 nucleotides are TGTGCCAGCAGGGGGAGCAATGAGCAGTTCTTC. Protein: CASRGSNEQFF.